This record concerns one T cell receptor (beta chain) sequence. Its antigen is currently unknown. Sequencing was at survey level. Profiling relied on immunoSEQ multiplex PCR, and the TCRdb table lists in-frame clones only, not all of them. The sample shows around 35,000 clones, roughly 85% of them seen only once. This record belongs to a study of STAT5B mutations in CD4+ large granular lymphocyte leukemia. Study outcomes and limitations: Compared with healthy controls (2/35), patient top clones favored TRBV06 (8/27).

This CDR3 comprises 15 residues. Germline V lookup: CDR1 SGHRS, CDR2 YFSETQ. The V gene end was trimmed by 0 bases and the J gene end by 4 bases; junction bases not matched to a gene: 5. The chain employs TRBV5-1 and TRBJ2-3; 7 nucleotides agree with TRBD2. Source material: CD4+ T cells from blood buffy coats. The clonotype comes from a human donor in good health. CDR3 nucleotides: TGCGCCAGCAGCTTGGTAGCCGCGGGGGCAGATACGCAGTATTTT. It yields the protein CASSLVAAGADTQYF. The variable domain in full, with the rest retrieved from reference TRBV5-1 and TRBJ2-3, is KAGVTQTPRYLIKTRGQQVTLSCSPISGHRSVSWYQQTPGQGLQFLFEYFSETQRNKGNFPGRFSGRQFSNSRSEMNVSTLELGDSALYLCASSLVAAGADTQYFGPGTRLTVL.